One sample yielded the 27 T cell receptor beta chains listed below, sequenced in a study of CXCR3-negative and CXCR3-positive naive CD8 T cells. Researchers prepared the TRB cDNA libraries using 5' RACE with UMI labels. Reanalyzing the 5' RACE reads, TCRdb keeps one entry per CDR3 protein, without DNA. This sample's clone table lists roughly 30,000 distinct CDR3 sequences. The sequenced sample consisted of memory CD8+ T cells from blood. The receptor source for this set is a human donor in good health. Some clones in this sample may be carry-over from other donors' samples.

The J gene is TRBJ1-6, the V gene TRBV15; TCRdb designates TRBD1, a call that cannot be tested without DNA. Germline values: CDR1 LNHNV, CDR2 YYDKDF (reference sequence). CDR3 length: 15 amino acids. The CDR3 reads CATSRETGTTAPLHF.

This chain connects TRBV29-1 to TRBJ2-3; the TRBD2 assignment by TCRdb is unverifiable without DNA. Germline values: CDR1 SQVTM, CDR2 ANQGSEA. The CDR3 has 17 residues. The CDR3 is CSVEEGPAGRGTDTQYF.

The chain links TRBV29-1 to TRBJ1-2; TCRdb outputs TRBD1, but without DNA this stays unchecked. Germline lookup yields CDR1 SQVTM and CDR2 ANQGSEA. This CDR3 has 13 residues. The CDR3 is CSVRTGEAYGYTF.

The chain couples TRBV28 to TRBJ1-5; the TRBD1 assignment by TCRdb is unverifiable without DNA. CDR1 is MDHEN and CDR2 is SYDVKM in the germline V gene. The CDR3 totals 17 residues. CDR3 amino acids: CASSLLRGKYSNQPQHF.

This rearrangement joins TRBV5-6 to TRBJ2-3; TCRdb calls TRBD2, which cannot be checked without DNA. Germline lookup yields CDR1 SGHDT and CDR2 YYEEEE. There are 16 residues in the CDR3. This CDR3 is CASSLGAGVKTDTQYF. The entire variable domain, with the rest obtained from reference TRBV5-6 and TRBJ2-3, is as follows: DAGVTQSPTHLIKTRGQQVTLRCSPKSGHDTVSWYQQALGQGPQFIFQYYEEEERQRGNFPDRFSGHQFPNYSSELNVNALLLGDSALYLCASSLGAGVKTDTQYFGPGTRLTVL.

The rearrangement uses TRBV15 and TRBJ2-3. From germline, CDR1 is LNHNV and CDR2 YYDKDF (reference sequence). CDR3 length: 14 amino acids. CDR3 region: CATSRDSDTDTQYF.

The chain carries TRBV29-1 and TRBJ1-2; TCRdb outputs TRBD1, but without DNA this stays unchecked. The CDR3 runs 13 residues. CDR1 is SQVTM, CDR2 ANQGSEA, per germline. CDR3 amino acids: CSAETSGAHGYTF.

The J gene is TRBJ2-3, the V gene TRBV12-3 or TRBV12-4; TCRdb returns TRBD1, unconfirmable since there is no DNA. CDR3 length: 14 residues. CDR3 residues: CASSSPWDVDTQYF.

The chain is built from TRBV6-2 or TRBV6-3 and TRBJ2-3; the TCRdb D gene call, TRBD1, has no DNA to confirm it. CDR1 is MNHEY, CDR2 SVGEGT, per germline. This CDR3 is built from 14 residues. The CDR3 loop is CASKAGGSTDTQYF.

The gene calls are TRBV19 and TRBJ2-5; TCRdb's D call, TRBD2, is unchecked because there is no DNA. The CDR3 is 16 amino acids. CDR1 and CDR2 from the germline V gene are LNHDA and SQIVND (reference sequence). CDR3 region: CASSTSGTSGPETQYF.

This clonotype is called medium-sized based on its frequency. V is TRBV19 and J is TRBJ2-1; TCRdb lists TRBD1, though no DNA is available to test this call. CDR3 size: 12 residues. CDR1 is LNHDA and CDR2 is SQIVND in the germline V gene (reference sequence). CDR3 protein: CASSIPGGEQFF. Supplemented by reference TRBV19 and TRBJ2-1, the full variable domain reads DGGITQSPKYLFRKEGQNVTLSCEQNLNHDAMYWYRQDPGQGLRLIYYSQIVNDFQKGDIAEGYSVSREKKESFPLTVTSAQKNPTAFYLCASSIPGGEQFFGPGTRLTVL.

V gene TRBV6-4 combines with J gene TRBJ2-1; lacking DNA, the TRBD1 call made by TCRdb goes unchecked. Germline-derived CDR1 and CDR2 are MRHNA and SNTAGT. This CDR3 is built from 15 residues. CDR3 protein: CASSDSTGGYNEQFF.

This chain links TRBV7-2 with TRBJ2-7. The CDR3 is 14 residues long. The germline gives CDR1 SGHTA, CDR2 FQGNSA. The CDR3 reads CASSFGFSAYEQYF. The complete variable domain, with remaining parts taken from reference TRBV7-2 and TRBJ2-7, reads GAGVSQSPSNKVTEKGKDVELRCDPISGHTALYWYRQSLGQGLEFLIYFQGNSAPDKSGLPSDRFSAERTGGSVSTLTIQRTQQEDSAVYLCASSFGFSAYEQYFGPGTRLTVT.

The genes are TRBV7-9 and TRBJ1-1; the TCRdb D gene call, TRBD1, has no DNA to confirm it. Germline V lookup: CDR1 SEHNR, CDR2 FQNEAQ (reference sequence). There are 15 residues in the CDR3. CDR3 loop: CASSLGDTANTEAFF.

CDR3 loop: CASSQDKTILSPLHF. The chain couples TRBV4-1 to TRBJ1-6. The CDR3 is 15 amino acids. Germline V gene sequence: CDR1 MGHRA, CDR2 YSYEKL.

V and J are TRBV12-3 or TRBV12-4 and TRBJ1-5. The CDR3 sequence is 14 residues long. CDR3 residues: CASSLSQNNQPQHF.

The CDR3 region is CASTTLGGTMNTEAFF. The rearrangement links TRBV23-1 to TRBJ1-1; TCRdb returns TRBD1, unconfirmable since there is no DNA. TRBV23-1 is known as an ORF, though its function is uncertain. This CDR3 comprises 16 residues.

The chain employs TRBV11-2 and TRBJ2-1; there is no DNA to check the TCRdb D call of TRBD1. The CDR3 is 17 residues long. CDR1 and CDR2 from the germline V gene are SGHAT and FQNNGV. The CDR3 sequence is CASSLPSGGASYNEQFF.

CDR3 sequence reads: CASSQDKAGSYEQYF. The chain is built from TRBV4-3 and TRBJ2-7; TCRdb's D call, TRBD2, is unchecked because there is no DNA. This CDR3 is 15 amino acids long. Looked up from germline, CDR1 is LGHNA and CDR2 is YSLEER.

This chain links TRBV29-1 with TRBJ1-2; the D gene TCRdb calls, TRBD1, cannot be checked with no DNA. The CDR3 loop spans 12 amino acids. Germline V gene data show CDR1 as SQVTM and CDR2 as ANQGSEA. CDR3 residues: CSAILITGTHTF.

This chain connects TRBV10-3 to TRBJ2-7. Per germline, CDR1 ENHRY and CDR2 SYGVKD. The CDR3 extends over 13 amino acids. CDR3 region: CAITAGVPYEQYF.

This chain links TRBV27 with TRBJ1-5; TCRdb's D call, TRBD1, is unchecked because there is no DNA. Germline V lookup: CDR1 MNHEY, CDR2 SMNVEV (reference sequence). There are 14 residues in the CDR3. The CDR3 region is CASSPRQGNQPQHF.

The chain joins TRBV7-8 to TRBJ1-2. The CDR3 runs to 16 residues. Germline V gene sequence: CDR1 SGHVS, CDR2 FQNEAQ. CDR3 protein: CASSLGWKKPNYGYTF.

The V call is TRBV7-9, the J call TRBJ2-7; TCRdb's assignment of TRBD1 cannot be checked, as there is no DNA. The germline CDR1 and CDR2 sequences are SEHNR and FQNEAQ (reference sequence). This CDR3 comprises 13 residues. The CDR3 reads CASEQDSSYEQYF.

In terms of frequency, this clonotype is medium-sized. The chain links TRBV5-6 to TRBJ2-1. Germline loops: CDR1 SGHDT, CDR2 YYEEEE. CDR3 length equals 14 residues. CDR3 loop: CASSIGTAYNEQFF.

This chain's CDR3 is CASSLDQNQETQYF. This sequence joins TRBV11-2 and TRBJ2-5. In germline, CDR1 is SGHAT, CDR2 FQNNGV. The length of the CDR3 is 14 residues.

The chain combines TRBV29-1 with TRBJ2-3. CDR3 length equals 15 residues. CDR1 SQVTM and CDR2 ANQGSEA come from the germline V gene. The CDR3 sequence is CSVEDRGRNTDTQYF.